This T cell receptor (beta chain) was sequenced in a study of T-cell reconstitution after alpha-beta-depleted transplantation in children (dated by TCRdb to 2015 to 2016). In terms of the full investigation: Using TCR repertoire profiling, the study quantitatively followed how T-cell immune reconstitution unfolded in children after TCRalphabeta/CD19-depleted allogeneic hematopoietic cell transplantation. Study-level results and caveats: The apparently early recovery of alphabetaT-cell counts about two months after transplant reportedly depended on only several hundred rapidly expanded clones that came from non-depleted graft cells. In some patients, the high TCRbeta diversity seen at day 60 was put down to recipient T cells and intrathymic progenitors that had survived conditioning. Hyperexpanded clone frequencies declined over subsequent months; after one year, T-cell counts and TCRbeta diversity were mostly attributed to newly produced T cells.

CDR1 and CDR2 are drawn from the germline V gene (reference sequence): DFQATT, SNEGSKA. The CDR3 contains 18 residues, cysteine and phenylalanine counted. Only CDR3 DNA is held: 54 bases, read in frame from base 1. Germline trimming: 1 base from V, 4 bases from J; junction bases outside gene matches: 16. The treatment or condition label, read with the paper, signifies: allogeneic hematopoietic cell transplantation with graft depleted of TCRalphabeta T cells and CD19 B cells. TCRalphabeta/CD19-depleted allogeneic hematopoietic cell grafts were given to the transplant recipients, all of whom were children. Library preparation was by PCR. Sequencing was performed on an Illumina HiSeq 2500. TCR libraries were prepared with molecular barcoding, using unique molecular identifiers to normalize TCRbeta repertoire quantification. Starting from the raw public reads, TCRdb applied fastp trimming at Q25, assembled clones with MiXCR and retained in-frame beta chains. Entries that share a CDR3 protein sequence are merged under the most common genes and DNA. This sample has roughly 300,000 distinct CDR3 sequences in its table, and around 10% of those were observed once. Of the sample, about 20% falls within the top ten clones.

The sample holds many counts of this clonotype. No antigen is known for it. The sample holds no much larger clone one base away, and base qualities are not on file. The source of this sequence is a male patient aged 2-15 years who had a stem cell transplant for chronic granulomatous disease, so the T cells may come from the graft donor. The rearrangement combines TRBV20-1 with TRBJ2-5, and TRBD1 matches 9 of the central bases. Source: peripheral blood, taken 180 days after TCRalphabeta/CD19-depleted stem cell transplant. The CDR3 region has the sequence CSARVRIPGTGLAETQYF. The DNA is TGCAGTGCTAGAGTGCGAATCCCCGGGACAGGGTTAGCAGAGACCCAGTACTTC.